These T cell receptor beta chains were read from a single sample in a study of T cells after yellow fever vaccination. TCRdb reanalysed the 5' RACE reads using MiXCR and keeps one entry per CDR3 protein. The sample comprises some 600,000 distinct CDR3 sequences, 12% of which are singletons, and about 16% rests with the top ten. Sample: PBMCs, taken on the day of the yellow fever booster vaccination. The source is a man aged 25-40 years who received the YFV17D yellow fever vaccine. Both conserved end residues are part of each CDR3. D genes are given only for firm matches. Part of the rows lack a size; the others show once, few, many or a class for expanded clones.

cdr3_length: 14; clone_size: many; j_call: TRBJ1-5; v_call: TRBV14; d_call: .; cdr3_nt: TGTGCCAGCAGCCTAGGAGGAAGGGGACAGCCCCAGCATTTT; cdr3_aa: CASSLGGRGQPQHF
cdr3_length: 13; clone_size: .; j_call: TRBJ2-5; v_call: TRBV7-8; d_call: .; cdr3_nt: TGTGCCAGCACTACGGGGCAATCAGAGACCCAGTACTTC; cdr3_aa: CASTTGQSETQYF
cdr3_length: 14; clone_size: .; j_call: TRBJ2-1; v_call: TRBV5-1; d_call: .; cdr3_nt: TGCGCCAGCATGGACTCTTACTCCTACAATGAGCAGTTCTTC; cdr3_aa: CASMDSYSYNEQFF
cdr3_length: 16; clone_size: few; j_call: TRBJ2-1; v_call: TRBV24-1; d_call: TRBD2; cdr3_nt: TGTGCCACCAGTGATTCAGGGACTAGTAACTACAATGAGCAGTTCTTC; cdr3_aa: CATSDSGTSNYNEQFF
cdr3_length: 12; clone_size: .; j_call: TRBJ2-1; v_call: TRBV9; d_call: .; cdr3_nt: TGTGCCAGCAGCGTAGACGGAGTGGAGCAGTTCTTC; cdr3_aa: CASSVDGVEQFF
cdr3_length: 16; clone_size: few; j_call: TRBJ2-6; v_call: TRBV29-1; d_call: .; cdr3_nt: TGCAGCGGGGAGGACGCCAGCCACTCTGGGGCCAACGTCCTGACTTTC; cdr3_aa: CSGEDASHSGANVLTF
cdr3_length: 16; clone_size: few; j_call: TRBJ1-2; v_call: TRBV12-3/TRBV12-4; d_call: .; cdr3_nt: TGTGCCAGTTTCGGAACCCACCAGGCGGGGAACTATGGCTACACCTTC; cdr3_aa: CASFGTHQAGNYGYTF
cdr3_length: 15; clone_size: .; j_call: TRBJ2-5; v_call: TRBV30; d_call: TRBD1; cdr3_nt: TGTGCCTGGAGGGGGCCGGGACAGGGTACCGAGACCCAGTACTTC; cdr3_aa: CAWRGPGQGTETQYF
cdr3_length: 13; clone_size: .; j_call: TRBJ2-7; v_call: TRBV20-1; d_call: .; cdr3_nt: TGCAGTGCTAGGGCCCCATTTGGGAACGAGCAGTACTTC; cdr3_aa: CSARAPFGNEQYF
cdr3_length: 17; clone_size: .; j_call: TRBJ2-1; v_call: TRBV14; d_call: TRBD2; cdr3_nt: TGTGCCAGCAGCCAAGTCGGGGCGGTAGCGGGAGCCAATGAGCAGTTCTTC; cdr3_aa: CASSQVGAVAGANEQFF
cdr3_length: 13; clone_size: .; j_call: TRBJ2-7; v_call: TRBV10-3; d_call: TRBD1; cdr3_nt: TGTGCCACCAACCGGGACAGAACCTACGAGCAGTACTTC; cdr3_aa: CATNRDRTYEQYF
cdr3_length: 16; clone_size: many; j_call: TRBJ2-7; v_call: TRBV3-1; d_call: TRBD2; cdr3_nt: TGTGCCAGCAGCCGCGGGACTAGCGGGACTCCCTACGAGCAGTACTTC; cdr3_aa: CASSRGTSGTPYEQYF
cdr3_length: 13; clone_size: many; j_call: TRBJ2-1; v_call: TRBV6-2/TRBV6-3; d_call: TRBD2; cdr3_nt: TGTGCCAGCAGTCGAACGGGGACTAGGTATCAGTTCTTC; cdr3_aa: CASSRTGTRYQFF
cdr3_length: 16; clone_size: few; j_call: TRBJ1-2; v_call: TRBV20-1; d_call: .; cdr3_nt: TGCAGTGCTAACAGGGAGGATACTAGGCCTAACTATGGCTACACCTTC; cdr3_aa: CSANREDTRPNYGYTF
cdr3_length: 15; clone_size: .; j_call: TRBJ1-2; v_call: TRBV6-1; d_call: TRBD1; cdr3_nt: TGTGCCAGCAGCCTGGGACAGGGGGCCTGGTATGGCTACACCTTC; cdr3_aa: CASSLGQGAWYGYTF
cdr3_length: 16; clone_size: .; j_call: TRBJ2-1; v_call: TRBV7-9; d_call: .; cdr3_nt: TGTGCCAGCAGCGGGCCCGGGGGGCTTAGGGCCAATGAGCAGTTCTTC; cdr3_aa: CASSGPGGLRANEQFF
cdr3_length: 15; clone_size: .; j_call: TRBJ1-1; v_call: TRBV5-1; d_call: .; cdr3_nt: TGCGCCAGCAGCTTCTCAGGGGAGGTGCGGCCTGAAGCTTTCTTT; cdr3_aa: CASSFSGEVRPEAFF
cdr3_length: 17; clone_size: few; j_call: TRBJ2-1; v_call: TRBV15; d_call: TRBD2; cdr3_nt: TGTGCCACCAGCACGGTGGGGCAGTCGGCGGGGGTGGATGAGCAGTTCTTC; cdr3_aa: CATSTVGQSAGVDEQFF
cdr3_length: 15; clone_size: few; j_call: TRBJ2-5; v_call: TRBV5-1; d_call: TRBD1; cdr3_nt: TGCGCCAGCAGCAACGGACAGGATTTGGGGAAGACCCAGTACTTC; cdr3_aa: CASSNGQDLGKTQYF
cdr3_length: 13; clone_size: many; j_call: TRBJ2-5; v_call: TRBV20-1; d_call: .; cdr3_nt: TGCAGTGCTCTGCTCCTCTCGGGAGAGACCCAGTACTTC; cdr3_aa: CSALLLSGETQYF
cdr3_length: 15; clone_size: .; j_call: TRBJ2-7; v_call: TRBV7-9; d_call: .; cdr3_nt: TGTGCCAGCGGGTTTACCGACACCCCTCCCTACGAGCAGTACTTC; cdr3_aa: CASGFTDTPPYEQYF
cdr3_length: 14; clone_size: .; j_call: TRBJ1-1; v_call: TRBV29-1; d_call: TRBD1; cdr3_nt: TGCAGCGTTGAAGATTCCGGGACAGCTAGTGAAGCTTTCTTT; cdr3_aa: CSVEDSGTASEAFF
cdr3_length: 16; clone_size: few; j_call: TRBJ2-1; v_call: TRBV11-2; d_call: .; cdr3_nt: TGTGCCAGCAGCTTACAGCAGGGACTCGCATACAATGAGCAGTTCTTC; cdr3_aa: CASSLQQGLAYNEQFF
cdr3_length: 13; clone_size: few; j_call: TRBJ2-1; v_call: TRBV14; d_call: .; cdr3_nt: TGTGCCAGCAGCCAAGATAGTATGGATGAGCAGTTCTTC; cdr3_aa: CASSQDSMDEQFF
cdr3_length: 11; clone_size: few; j_call: TRBJ2-7; v_call: TRBV7-8; d_call: .; cdr3_nt: TGTGCCAGCAGCTTAATCGGCGAGCAGTACTTC; cdr3_aa: CASSLIGEQYF
cdr3_length: 14; clone_size: .; j_call: TRBJ2-7; v_call: TRBV27; d_call: .; cdr3_nt: TGTGCCAGCAGTTTAGAAGGGTCCCCCAGCGGGCAGTACTTC; cdr3_aa: CASSLEGSPSGQYF
cdr3_length: 16; clone_size: once; j_call: TRBJ2-5; v_call: TRBV27; d_call: TRBD2; cdr3_nt: TGTTCCAGCAGTTTATCGAAGAGCCGGGGAGGGGAGACCCAGTACTTC; cdr3_aa: CSSSLSKSRGGETQYF
cdr3_length: 16; clone_size: .; j_call: TRBJ2-7; v_call: TRBV7-9; d_call: .; cdr3_nt: TGTGCCAGCAGCAAATCACGTTCGCGCGGGATGGGCGAGCAGTACTTC; cdr3_aa: CASSKSRSRGMGEQYF
cdr3_length: 17; clone_size: .; j_call: TRBJ1-4; v_call: TRBV6-5; d_call: TRBD1; cdr3_nt: TGTGCCAGCAGTTACTCCTCAGACAGGGGGCGTGATGAAAAACTGTTTTTT; cdr3_aa: CASSYSSDRGRDEKLFF
cdr3_length: 14; clone_size: .; j_call: TRBJ2-3; v_call: TRBV7-2; d_call: .; cdr3_nt: TGTGCCAGCATCGGGGGGCCGGTCACAGATACGCAGTATTTT; cdr3_aa: CASIGGPVTDTQYF
cdr3_length: 13; clone_size: few; j_call: TRBJ1-6; v_call: TRBV20-1; d_call: .; cdr3_nt: TGCAGTGCTAGCAGGCCTGGGAATTCACCCCTCCACTTT; cdr3_aa: CSASRPGNSPLHF
cdr3_length: 17; clone_size: few; j_call: TRBJ2-5; v_call: TRBV5-1; d_call: TRBD2; cdr3_nt: TGCGCCAGCACCGGGACAGTGGGGACTAGCGGACAAGAGACCCAGTACTTC; cdr3_aa: CASTGTVGTSGQETQYF
cdr3_length: 14; clone_size: .; j_call: TRBJ2-5; v_call: TRBV2; d_call: .; cdr3_nt: TGTGCCAGCAGTGAAGCAGGTGTTGGAGAGACCCAGTACTTC; cdr3_aa: CASSEAGVGETQYF
cdr3_length: 15; clone_size: .; j_call: TRBJ2-3; v_call: TRBV20-1; d_call: .; cdr3_nt: TGCAGTGCTCCCACGACGTATGGCTCGACAGATACGCAGTATTTT; cdr3_aa: CSAPTTYGSTDTQYF
cdr3_length: 15; clone_size: .; j_call: TRBJ2-1; v_call: TRBV7-8; d_call: TRBD2; cdr3_nt: TGTGCCAGCAGCCAAGGGGGACTAGCGGGACAAGAGCAGTTCTTC; cdr3_aa: CASSQGGLAGQEQFF
cdr3_length: 14; clone_size: .; j_call: TRBJ2-1; v_call: TRBV7-2; d_call: .; cdr3_nt: TGTGCCAGCAGCCAGGAGGGGTCCTACAATGAGCAGTTCTTC; cdr3_aa: CASSQEGSYNEQFF
cdr3_length: 18; clone_size: few; j_call: TRBJ2-1; v_call: TRBV24-1; d_call: TRBD2; cdr3_nt: TGTGCCACCAGTGACTCTGGGGGGACTAGCGGGAGTTTGAATGAGCAGTTCTTC; cdr3_aa: CATSDSGGTSGSLNEQFF
cdr3_length: 11; clone_size: .; j_call: TRBJ1-2; v_call: TRBV30; d_call: .; cdr3_nt: TGTGCCTGGAGTCAAGGGAGTGGCTACACCTTC; cdr3_aa: CAWSQGSGYTF
cdr3_length: 17; clone_size: .; j_call: TRBJ2-2; v_call: TRBV7-6; d_call: TRBD2; cdr3_nt: TGTGCCAGCAGCCGGGGTCCGGGACTAGATCTCCGCGGGGAGCTGTTTTTT; cdr3_aa: CASSRGPGLDLRGELFF
cdr3_length: 12; clone_size: .; j_call: TRBJ2-1; v_call: TRBV20-1; d_call: .; cdr3_nt: TGCAGTGCAGACCGGGGCTCGTATGAGCAGTTCTTC; cdr3_aa: CSADRGSYEQFF
cdr3_length: 15; clone_size: .; j_call: TRBJ2-3; v_call: TRBV10-3; d_call: TRBD2; cdr3_nt: TGTGCCATCAGGCGGACTAGCGGGAACACAGATACGCAGTATTTT; cdr3_aa: CAIRRTSGNTDTQYF
cdr3_length: 14; clone_size: few; j_call: TRBJ2-1; v_call: TRBV15; d_call: .; cdr3_nt: TGTGCCACCAGCAGAGATCCCTTAGGCCATGAGCAGTTCTTC; cdr3_aa: CATSRDPLGHEQFF
cdr3_length: 15; clone_size: few; j_call: TRBJ2-5; v_call: TRBV7-2; d_call: .; cdr3_nt: TGTGCCAGCAGCTTAGCACCGGGACTCCAAGAGACCCAGTACTTC; cdr3_aa: CASSLAPGLQETQYF
cdr3_length: 14; clone_size: .; j_call: TRBJ2-1; v_call: TRBV5-4; d_call: TRBD2; cdr3_nt: TGTGCCAGCACCTCGGGCGGGGGGTACAATGAGCAGTTCTTC; cdr3_aa: CASTSGGGYNEQFF
cdr3_length: 14; clone_size: many; j_call: TRBJ2-1; v_call: TRBV7-9; d_call: .; cdr3_nt: TGTGCCAGCAGCTTAGAGGGTCCGCAGGTCGAGCAGTTCTTC; cdr3_aa: CASSLEGPQVEQFF
cdr3_length: 13; clone_size: .; j_call: TRBJ2-7; v_call: TRBV10-3; d_call: .; cdr3_nt: TGTGCCATCAGTGACCAGATTACCTACGAGCAGTACTTC; cdr3_aa: CAISDQITYEQYF
cdr3_length: 15; clone_size: many; j_call: TRBJ2-7; v_call: TRBV27; d_call: .; cdr3_nt: TGTGCCAGCAGTTCCTCCGGGGCAGGGGACTACGAGCAGTACTTC; cdr3_aa: CASSSSGAGDYEQYF
cdr3_length: 13; clone_size: few; j_call: TRBJ2-2; v_call: TRBV5-1; d_call: .; cdr3_nt: TGCGCCAGCAGCCATGAGGGCACCGGGGAGCTGTTTTTT; cdr3_aa: CASSHEGTGELFF
cdr3_length: 12; clone_size: .; j_call: TRBJ2-4; v_call: TRBV7-2; d_call: TRBD2; cdr3_nt: TGTGCCAGCAGCGCAGGGACTATCATTCAGTACTTC; cdr3_aa: CASSAGTIIQYF
cdr3_length: 14; clone_size: few; j_call: TRBJ2-1; v_call: TRBV7-9; d_call: .; cdr3_nt: TGTGCCAGCAGCTTTGGGACGTCTTACAATGAGCAGTTCTTC; cdr3_aa: CASSFGTSYNEQFF
cdr3_length: 14; clone_size: many; j_call: TRBJ2-4; v_call: TRBV6-5; d_call: TRBD2; cdr3_nt: TGTGCCAGCAGTTACCTAGCGGAGAGAAACATTCAGTACTTC; cdr3_aa: CASSYLAERNIQYF
cdr3_length: 12; clone_size: few; j_call: TRBJ2-3; v_call: TRBV3-1; d_call: .; cdr3_nt: TGTGCCAGCAGCCGTGCCGGGAGATATCAGTATTTT; cdr3_aa: CASSRAGRYQYF
cdr3_length: 15; clone_size: .; j_call: TRBJ2-5; v_call: TRBV20-1; d_call: TRBD2; cdr3_nt: TGCAGTGCTAGAGATAGTGTAGCGGGAGTCGAGACCCAGTACTTC; cdr3_aa: CSARDSVAGVETQYF